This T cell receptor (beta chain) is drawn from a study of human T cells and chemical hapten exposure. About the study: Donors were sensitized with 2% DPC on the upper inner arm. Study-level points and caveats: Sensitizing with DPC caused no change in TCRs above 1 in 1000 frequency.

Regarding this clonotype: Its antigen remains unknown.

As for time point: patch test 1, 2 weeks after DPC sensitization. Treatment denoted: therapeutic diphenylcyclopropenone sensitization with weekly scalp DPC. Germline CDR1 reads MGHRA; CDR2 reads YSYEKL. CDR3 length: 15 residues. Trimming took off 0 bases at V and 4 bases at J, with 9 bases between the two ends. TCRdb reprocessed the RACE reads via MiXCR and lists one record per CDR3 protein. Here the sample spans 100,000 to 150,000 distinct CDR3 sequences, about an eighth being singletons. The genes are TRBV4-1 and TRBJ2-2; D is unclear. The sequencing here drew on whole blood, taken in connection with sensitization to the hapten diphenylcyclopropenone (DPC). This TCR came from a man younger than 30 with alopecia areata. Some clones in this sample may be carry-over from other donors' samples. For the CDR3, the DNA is TGCGCCAGCAGCCAAGATCTAAGGAGCACCGGGGAGCTGTTTTTT. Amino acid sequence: CASSQDLRSTGELFF.